This is a list of T cell receptor beta chains from one sample in a study of patients and donors after allogeneic stem cell transplantation. TCRdb re-derived calls from the RT-PCR reads in MiXCR, one entry per CDR3 protein. The repertoire holds roughly 880,000 distinct CDR3 sequences, with approximately 18% as singletons. The sequencing input was blood, either unsorted or a sorted T cell fraction (not recorded which). All receptors derive from a human donor who was either an allogeneic HSCT recipient or a stem cell or donor lymphocyte infusion donor (not recorded which). It is not recorded whose cells these are; they may come from a transplant donor. The conserved cysteine and the conserved F or W are not part of the CDR3 here. Fields, in order: CDR3 length, V gene, clone size, CDR3 protein. A clone size is listed for some rows: how often the clone was seen (once, few, many), or a class if it is expanded.

11 TRBV20-1 NA SARVPTSSEQF
13 TRBV12-3/TRBV12-4 many ASSPGTGTNTEAF
12 TRBV12-3/TRBV12-4 many ASSSRGTNEKLF
13 TRBV5-8 NA ASSSPWTAVMPQH
10 TRBV13 NA ATTAGGIEQY
13 TRBV10-3 few AISRSGGAGETQY
11 TRBV20-1 NA SARDLTGHEQF
10 TRBV19 NA AGGAGGGGYT
12 TRBV6-5 few ASSYQARGTEAF
15 TRBV7-9 few ASSFTGSAGLNQPQH
9 TRBV6-6 few ASRGGNTQY
12 TRBV29-1 few SVVVGGLYNEQF
17 TRBV5-1 NA ASSLSLKVRTANTGELF
13 TRBV4-3 NA ASSYTGAHRNEQF
14 TRBV4-2 NA ASSQVRQGGNEKLF
13 TRBV3-1 NA ASSQDSTGSYEQY
14 TRBV7-9 NA ASSPQPGQGFGEQY
12 TRBV20-1 NA SASGELAKNIQY
16 TRBV11-2 few ASSPLSRSGGAAYGYT
14 TRBV29-1 NA SVENLSGRAYNEQF
13 TRBV10-2 NA ASSARLGGNYGYT
9 TRBV3-1 few ASSQEQSAF
14 TRBV7-9 few ASSSGAGLYPNEQY
13 TRBV18 NA ASSPPPTSNTEAF
10 TRBV24-1 few ATSDWGSGYT
13 TRBV5-5 NA ASSLSAGANDEQF
13 TRBV4-2 few ASSQWMRPGNIQY
13 TRBV7-8 few ASSFGLRGAETQY
13 TRBV11-2 NA ASSPSQGTKNIQY
16 TRBV27 few ASSLYWGAGVVNYGYT
14 TRBV19 NA ASSIRFRQARGGYT
12 TRBV20-1 few SAWDHPRTDTQY
11 TRBV29-1 many SGGGMSYNEQF
13 TRBV3-1 NA ASSQVLGWSNEQF
15 TRBV7-2 NA ASSLAPGLAPYNEQF
13 TRBV18 NA ASSPRRVSTDTQY
10 TRBV29-1 few SVEWQNTEAF
13 TRBV6-1 few ASSEPGLGREKLF
13 TRBV2 NA ASREIAGEVDTQY
16 TRBV6-5 few ASSFSLGPPSSYNEQF
11 TRBV12-3/TRBV12-4 many ASTSDSYQPQH
14 TRBV21-1 NA ASRIPPGQGPGELF
14 TRBV4-3 NA ASSPAGGGPPYEQY
15 TRBV27 NA ASSPGRNRLYYYEQY
11 TRBV12-3/TRBV12-4 few ASSIHQGIEAF
11 TRBV20-1 NA SANQGMSYEQY
14 TRBV7-2 few ASSLGAGGPTDTQY
11 TRBV27 once ASKVGPRYEQY
12 TRBV12-3/TRBV12-4 many ASSWDSHNEKLF
12 TRBV29-1 few SVGGTGGRKEAF
14 TRBV21-1 few ASSIHRGRMDTEAF
12 TRBV6-1 NA AIGLAGSYNEQF
15 TRBV5-1 few ASSPGYDRVSNYGYT